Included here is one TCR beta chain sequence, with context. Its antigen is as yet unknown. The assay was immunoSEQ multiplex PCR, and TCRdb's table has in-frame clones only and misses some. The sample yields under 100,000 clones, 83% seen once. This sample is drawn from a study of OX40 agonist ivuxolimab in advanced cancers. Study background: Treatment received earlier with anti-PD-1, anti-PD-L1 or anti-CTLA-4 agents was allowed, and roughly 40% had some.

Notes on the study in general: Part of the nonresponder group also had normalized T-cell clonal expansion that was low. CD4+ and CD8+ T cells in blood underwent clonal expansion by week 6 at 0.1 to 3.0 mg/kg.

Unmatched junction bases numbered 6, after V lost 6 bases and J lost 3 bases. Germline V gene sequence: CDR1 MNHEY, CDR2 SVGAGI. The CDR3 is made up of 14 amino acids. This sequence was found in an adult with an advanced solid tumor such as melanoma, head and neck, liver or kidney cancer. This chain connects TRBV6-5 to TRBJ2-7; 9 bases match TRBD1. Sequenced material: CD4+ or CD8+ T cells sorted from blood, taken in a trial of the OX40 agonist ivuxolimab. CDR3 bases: TGTGCCAGCAGAAGACAGGGGGGCAACTACGAGCAGTACTTC. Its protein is CASRRQGGNYEQYF.